The next 16 T cell receptor beta chains were all read from a single sample in a study of Tregs in tolerant kidney transplant recipients. Sequencing was performed with immunoSEQ multiplex PCR; in TCRdb, only in-frame clones are kept and a portion is missing. The table records some 64,000 clones, 98% of them present only once. The specimen comprised Tregs from blood, sampled before the transplant. All receptors derive from a human donor who received a combined kidney and bone marrow transplant.

The V call is TRBV19, the J call TRBJ1-3, with D perhaps matching TRBD1 (5 bases). CDR1 LNHDA and CDR2 SQIVND come from the germline V gene (reference sequence). The CDR3 covers 13 residues. V was pared by 5 bases and J by 3 bases, with 8 bases between. The CDR3 reads CASSAQGGNTIYF. For the CDR3, the DNA is TGTGCCAGTAGTGCCCAGGGTGGAAACACCATATATTTT.

The chain recombines TRBV7-2 with TRBJ2-2; D might be TRBD2 (6 bases). Trimming removed 0 bases from V and 2 bases from J, with 7 bases in between. This CDR3 contains 15 residues. CDR1 and CDR2 (germline): SGHTA, FQGNSA. The CDR3 here is CASSLARDNTGELFF. DNA of the CDR3: TGTGCCAGCAGCTTAGCGCGGGATAACACCGGGGAGCTGTTTTTT.

The DNA for the CDR3 is TGTGCCAGCAGCTTATTGATAGGGCTAGCGGGAGAGACCCAGTACTTC. As protein: CASSLLIGLAGETQYF. The chain is built from TRBV11-2 and TRBJ2-5; 8 bases line up with TRBD2. CDR1 is SGHAT and CDR2 is FQNNGV in the germline V gene. Trimming at V came to 2 bases and at J to 4 bases, leaving 9 bases not matched to a gene. The CDR3 sequence is 16 residues long.

The chain uses TRBV28 and TRBJ1-1, with 11 nucleotides matching TRBD1. After removal of 1 base from V and 12 bases from J, the junction contained 7 bases not matched to a gene. Germline V gene data show CDR1 as MDHEN and CDR2 as SYDVKM. The CDR3 totals 14 residues. Here the CDR3 DNA reads TGTGCCAGCAGTTTATCCCGGGACAGGGGGTCTCCTTTCTTT. It specifies CASSLSRDRGSPFF.

CDR3 in amino acids: CASSPGAASGRFPEFF. In nucleotides, the CDR3 is TGTGCCAGCAGCCCCGGGGCGGCTAGCGGGAGATTCCCAGAGTTCTTC. This chain joins TRBV7-2 and TRBJ2-1, with 10 bases aligning to TRBD2. V gave up 5 bases and J gave up 14 bases; unmatched junction bases: 18. CDR1 SGHTA and CDR2 FQGNSA come from the germline V gene. The CDR3 totals 16 residues.

This rearrangement joins TRBV5-1 to TRBJ2-1; 7 bases map to TRBD2. This CDR3 spans 16 amino acids. Trimming removed 3 bases from V and 4 bases from J; junction bases left unmatched: 10. Germline CDR1 SGHRS, CDR2 YFSETQ. The CDR3 nucleotides are TGCGCCAGCAGCTGGACCACCCCGGGGGGATACAATGAGCAGTTCTTC. It specifies CASSWTTPGGYNEQFF.

This chain links TRBV7-8 with TRBJ2-7; 10 bases match TRBD1. Trimming took 7 bases from V and 4 from J; bases not matched to a gene: 7. This CDR3 has 14 amino acids. The V gene's germline CDR1 is SGHVS and CDR2 FQNEAQ. CDR3 sequence: CASTLTGGAYEQYF. The CDR3, as DNA: TGTGCCAGCACCCTGACAGGGGGCGCGTACGAGCAGTACTTC.

The chain links TRBV29-1 to TRBJ2-5, with TRBD1 matching 7 bases. CDR3 length: 14 residues. Germline-derived CDR1 and CDR2 are SQVTM and ANQGSEA. V dropped 6 bases and J dropped 5; count of bases not matched to a gene: 12. CDR3 coding DNA: TGCAGCGTGGCTGACAGGGTGCTTGGGGAGACCCAGTACTTC. Translation: CSVADRVLGETQYF.

This chain joins TRBV18 and TRBJ2-7; 9 positions match TRBD1. The trim removed 3 bases at V and 3 bases at J, leaving 6 bases unmatched. This CDR3 contains 15 residues. Germline V gene data show CDR1 as KGHSH and CDR2 as LQKENI. CDR3 bases: TGTGCCAGCTCACCTACCCGGGACAGGGTCTACGAGCAGTACTTC. This gives the protein CASSPTRDRVYEQYF.

The table lists this clone with many counts. This CDR3 reads CASRTLNTGELFF. The CDR3 DNA sequence: TGTGCCAGCCGGACTTTGAACACCGGGGAGCTGTTTTTT. The chain is built from TRBV14 and TRBJ2-2; the D gene is possibly TRBD2 (5 bases). Germline V gene lookup returns CDR1 SGHDN and CDR2 FVKESK. This CDR3 contains 13 residues. Trimming took off 8 bases at V and 1 base at J, with 8 bases between the two ends.

The chain joins TRBV18 to TRBJ1-1, with 7 bases aligning to TRBD1. Losses at the gene ends were 2 bases for V and 4 bases for J; bases not matched to a gene: 1. Germline-derived CDR1 and CDR2 are KGHSH and LQKENI. The CDR3 is 13 amino acids. The CDR3 bases are TGTGCCAGCTCACCATACAGGGGCACTGAAGCTTTCTTT. It is translated as CASSPYRGTEAFF. The full variable domain, with the rest looked up from reference TRBV18 and TRBJ1-1, is NAGVMQNPRHLVRRRGQEARLRCSPMKGHSHVYWYRQLPEEGLKFMVYLQKENIIDESGMPKERFSAEFPKEGPSILRIQQVVRGDSAAYFCASSPYRGTEAFFGQGTRLTVV.

J is TRBJ1-4 and V is TRBV19; D might be TRBD1 (6 bases). The CDR3 is made up of 15 amino acids. Trimming left V 4 bases short and J 7 bases short, with 16 bases between. Germline assignment: CDR1 LNHDA and CDR2 SQIVND (reference sequence). CDR3: CASSTYRAVSEKLFF. The DNA for the CDR3 is TGTGCCAGTAGTACTTACAGGGCGGTGAGTGAAAAACTGTTTTTT.

This clone has just one count. This sequence joins TRBV5-6 and TRBJ2-1, with 11 bases lining up with TRBD2. The CDR3 totals 15 residues. The ends lost 4 bases at V and 7 bases at J; junction bases unmatched: 7. CDR1 is SGHDT and CDR2 is YYEEEE in the germline V gene. The CDR3 DNA is TGTGCCAGCAGCCGTAGACTAGCGGGGAGTAATGAGCAGTTCTTC. Amino acid sequence: CASSRRLAGSNEQFF.

The genes are TRBV25-1 and TRBJ2-7; maybe TRBD2 (6 bases). Germline CDR1 reads MGHDK; CDR2 reads SYGVNS. CDR3 size: 17 residues. The V gene lost 5 bases and the J gene lost 4 bases, with 24 bases spanning the gap. The CDR3 loop reads CASSPPLGAGSTYEQYF. CDR3 sequence (DNA): TGTGCCAGCAGTCCTCCCCTGGGTGCGGGATCGACATACGAGCAGTACTTC.

This chain connects TRBV5-6 to TRBJ1-6, with 8 bases lining up with TRBD1. The ends lost 2 bases at V and 8 bases at J; junction bases unmatched: 3. From germline, CDR1 is SGHDT and CDR2 YYEEEE. This CDR3 has 14 amino acids. For the CDR3, the DNA is TGTGCCAGCAGCTTCAGGGGGCATTATTCACCCCTCCACTTT. Amino acids: CASSFRGHYSPLHF. The full variable domain, rest sourced from reference TRBV5-6 and TRBJ1-6, is DAGVTQSPTHLIKTRGQQVTLRCSPKSGHDTVSWYQQALGQGPQFIFQYYEEEERQRGNFPDRFSGHQFPNYSSELNVNALLLGDSALYLCASSFRGHYSPLHFGNGTRLTVT.

V usage is TRBV27 and J usage is TRBJ2-1, with a weak D call TRBD1 (7 bases). The germline CDR1 and CDR2 sequences are MNHEY and SMNVEV (reference sequence). This CDR3 is 14 amino acids long. Between the trimmed V and J ends, which lost 8 bases and 4 bases, there was a span of 15 bases. The CDR3 DNA sequence: TGTGCCAGCTCCAGGGGGGATAGGTACAATGAGCAGTTCTTC. Protein product: CASSRGDRYNEQFF.